These T cell receptor beta chains were read from a single sample in a study of blood T cell repertoires in COVID-19. Using immunoSEQ multiplex PCR, the repertoire was profiled, and TCRdb retains in-frame clones only, with some absent. The sample lists 200,000 to 250,000 clones; approximately 86% were seen once. The sequenced material came from peripheral blood. Source of these receptors: a man in his late teens or twenties with active or convalescent COVID-19. The CDR3 runs from the conserved cysteine through the conserved F or W. The D gene is left open where the match is weak. Size tells how often a clone was seen (once, few, many) or the class of an expanded clone, and some rows leave it out.

clone_size: few
v_call: TRBV4-2
j_call: TRBJ2-1
d_call: NA
cdr3_nt: TGTGCCAGCAGCCAAGATATGGCATCCGCCTACAATGAGCAGTTCTTC
cdr3_aa: CASSQDMASAYNEQFF

clone_size: NA
v_call: TRBV5-1
j_call: TRBJ1-1
d_call: NA
cdr3_nt: TGCGCCAGCAACTCAGGGCAGGATTTAACTGAAGCTTTCTTT
cdr3_aa: CASNSGQDLTEAFF

clone_size: NA
v_call: TRBV15
j_call: TRBJ1-2
d_call: NA
cdr3_nt: TGTGCCACCAGCAGAGATCGAGGGTACTATGGCTACACCTTC
cdr3_aa: CATSRDRGYYGYTF

clone_size: NA
v_call: TRBV7-8
j_call: TRBJ2-7
d_call: NA
cdr3_nt: TGTGCCAGCAGCCCCATGGGCTTCTCCTACGAGCAGTACTTC
cdr3_aa: CASSPMGFSYEQYF

clone_size: NA
v_call: TRBV2
j_call: TRBJ2-3
d_call: NA
cdr3_nt: TGTGCCGGGAAGGGGGGGCGGACAGAACCAGATACGCAGTATTTT
cdr3_aa: CAGKGGRTEPDTQYF

clone_size: NA
v_call: TRBV7-9
j_call: TRBJ2-1
d_call: NA
cdr3_nt: TGTGCCAGCAGCCCGTCCTTTAGCGGAACAGGCTCCTACAATGAGCAGTTCTTC
cdr3_aa: CASSPSFSGTGSYNEQFF

clone_size: NA
v_call: TRBV29-1
j_call: TRBJ2-1
d_call: TRBD2
cdr3_nt: TGCAGCGTCGCGGGGACTAGCGGGAGTGGTGAGCAGTTCTTC
cdr3_aa: CSVAGTSGSGEQFF

clone_size: NA
v_call: TRBV18
j_call: TRBJ2-5
d_call: TRBD2
cdr3_nt: TGTGCCAGCTCAAGGCGAGCGGGAGGTGGAGAGACCCAGTACTTC
cdr3_aa: CASSRRAGGGETQYF

clone_size: NA
v_call: TRBV30
j_call: TRBJ1-3
d_call: NA
cdr3_nt: TGTGCCTGGAGTGCCAGGCCCCACACCATATATTTT
cdr3_aa: CAWSARPHTIYF

clone_size: few
v_call: TRBV7-6
j_call: TRBJ2-7
d_call: TRBD1
cdr3_nt: TGTGCCAGCAGCCGAGGACAGGGGGCTGGGGAGCAGTACTTC
cdr3_aa: CASSRGQGAGEQYF

clone_size: NA
v_call: TRBV6-4
j_call: TRBJ2-1
d_call: NA
cdr3_nt: TGTGCCAGCAGTGACTCTGACGGGCGGGATCACAATGAGCAGTTCTTC
cdr3_aa: CASSDSDGRDHNEQFF

clone_size: NA
v_call: TRBV29-1
j_call: TRBJ1-5
d_call: TRBD1
cdr3_nt: TGCAGCGTTAAGGGGGCCGGTCCGGGGAATCAGCCCCAGCATTTT
cdr3_aa: CSVKGAGPGNQPQHF

clone_size: NA
v_call: TRBV30
j_call: TRBJ2-5
d_call: NA
cdr3_nt: TGTGCCTGGATAGGCGCAACGGGGGAGACCCAGTACTTC
cdr3_aa: CAWIGATGETQYF

clone_size: NA
v_call: TRBV6-1
j_call: TRBJ1-1
d_call: NA
cdr3_nt: TGTGCCAGCGCGGGGTTTATGAACACTGAAGCTTTCTTT
cdr3_aa: CASAGFMNTEAFF

clone_size: NA
v_call: TRBV12-3/TRBV12-4
j_call: TRBJ1-2
d_call: NA
cdr3_nt: TGTGCCAGCAGTTTAGTAAACTATGGCTACACCTTC
cdr3_aa: CASSLVNYGYTF

clone_size: NA
v_call: TRBV4-2
j_call: TRBJ2-6
d_call: TRBD2
cdr3_nt: TGTGCCAGCAGCCAGAGGTGGGGGACTAGCGGGAACGCTGGGGCCAACGTCCTGACTTTC
cdr3_aa: CASSQRWGTSGNAGANVLTF

clone_size: NA
v_call: TRBV29-1
j_call: TRBJ1-4
d_call: NA
cdr3_nt: TGCAGCGTTGCAGCGAAATCAACTAATGAAAAACTGTTTTTT
cdr3_aa: CSVAAKSTNEKLFF

clone_size: NA
v_call: TRBV29-1
j_call: TRBJ1-2
d_call: TRBD1
cdr3_nt: TGCAGCGCCGTGGGCCACACCGGGACAGGGACTCAGAACTATGGCTACACCTTC
cdr3_aa: CSAVGHTGTGTQNYGYTF

clone_size: NA
v_call: TRBV29-1
j_call: TRBJ2-1
d_call: TRBD1
cdr3_nt: TGCAGCGTTGAAGTTCGACTCACAGGGGGCTGGGGTGAGCAGTTCTTC
cdr3_aa: CSVEVRLTGGWGEQFF

clone_size: NA
v_call: TRBV27
j_call: TRBJ1-3
d_call: NA
cdr3_nt: TGTGCCAGCAGTCCGGACAGACACTCTGGAAACACCATATATTTT
cdr3_aa: CASSPDRHSGNTIYF

clone_size: NA
v_call: TRBV6-2/TRBV6-3
j_call: TRBJ1-5
d_call: NA
cdr3_nt: TGTGCCAGCAGTTTTGGGGAGTATCAGCCCCAGCATTTT
cdr3_aa: CASSFGEYQPQHF

clone_size: NA
v_call: TRBV6-5
j_call: TRBJ1-3
d_call: NA
cdr3_nt: TGTGCCAGCAGGGCTACAGGCTTGTTAAGAAACACCATATATTTT
cdr3_aa: CASRATGLLRNTIYF

clone_size: NA
v_call: TRBV7-8
j_call: TRBJ2-2
d_call: TRBD2
cdr3_nt: TGTGCCAGCAGCTCCGGGACTAGCGGGAGTCCCGGGGAGCTGTTTTTT
cdr3_aa: CASSSGTSGSPGELFF

clone_size: few
v_call: TRBV16
j_call: TRBJ2-7
d_call: NA
cdr3_nt: TGTGCCAGCAGCCAATCGGGCCAGGGGGGCGAGCAGTACTTC
cdr3_aa: CASSQSGQGGEQYF

clone_size: NA
v_call: TRBV19
j_call: TRBJ1-3
d_call: NA
cdr3_nt: TGTGCCAGCACCACCTCACACGTCTCTGGAAACACCATATATTTT
cdr3_aa: CASTTSHVSGNTIYF